Shown below are 4 T cell receptor beta chains from a single sample sequenced in a study of T cell changes during pregnancy in multiple sclerosis. Libraries were prepared by immunoSEQ multiplex PCR; TCRdb keeps only in-frame clonotypes and omits some of them. The table has approximately 130,000 clones, around 97% seen once. The sequencing here drew on peripheral blood, taken after pregnancy. These TCRs come from a female donor with multiple sclerosis, enrolled in a pregnancy study.

CDR3 residues: CASSQGQGTISGANVLTF. The CDR3 DNA reads TGTGCCAGCAGCCAAGGACAGGGGACTATCTCTGGGGCCAACGTCCTGACTTTC. This chain links TRBV7-2 with TRBJ2-6, with 9 nucleotides matching TRBD1. J was trimmed by 0 bases and V by 5 bases; bases with no gene match: 8. Germline lookup yields CDR1 SGHTA and CDR2 FQGNSA. The CDR3 contains 18 residues.

This chain joins TRBV10-3 and TRBJ1-3; D perhaps matches TRBD1 (5 bases). The germline CDR1 and CDR2 sequences are ENHRY and SYGVKD. CDR3 length: 15 amino acids. Trimming removed 6 bases from V and 2 bases from J, with 14 bases in between. The CDR3 DNA is TGTGCCATCAGACCTACGGGGACTGCTGGAAACACCATATATTTT. Residues: CAIRPTGTAGNTIYF.

This clone was observed once. This chain joins TRBV14 and TRBJ2-3, with TRBD2 identical over 9 bases. This CDR3 region has 16 residues. The V gene end was trimmed by 4 bases and the J gene end by 2 bases; junction bases not matched to a gene: 7. Germline-derived CDR1 and CDR2 are SGHDN and FVKESK. The CDR3 loop reads CASSPRGLAPTDTQYF. The CDR3 nucleotides are TGTGCCAGCAGCCCCCGGGGACTAGCACCCACAGATACGCAGTATTTT.

In its sample, this clone was seen once. The DNA of the CDR3 is TGTGCCAGCGGGCCAGCGGGAGTCTCCGGGGAGCTGTTTTTT. Translated, it gives CASGPAGVSGELFF. The chain combines TRBV6-6 with TRBJ2-2; 8 bases fit TRBD2. This CDR3 comprises 14 residues. Trimming removed 8 bases from V and 6 bases from J; junction bases left unmatched: 8. The V gene's germline CDR1 is MNHNY and CDR2 SVGAGI (reference sequence).